Each of the 16 T cell receptor beta chains below was sequenced from the same sample in a study of T-cell memory formation after mild COVID-19. TCRdb ran MiXCR on the 5' RACE reads and lists one entry per CDR3 protein. The repertoire holds fewer than 350,000 distinct CDR3 sequences, with 8% to 10% as singletons. Sequencing was done on a sample of PBMCs or a T cell subset sorted from them (not recorded which). These receptors originate from a man younger than 35 who had mild COVID-19 (a few samples of this study predate the infection). Cell type and time point are not known.

The chain carries TRBV20-1 and TRBJ2-3; 10 bases are a match to TRBD1. Germline-derived CDR1 and CDR2 are DFQATT and SNEGSKA (reference sequence). The CDR3 sequence is 15 residues long. Losses at the gene ends were 5 bases for V and 3 bases for J; bases not matched to a gene: 8. The CDR3 DNA is TGCAGTGCTCGGCAATCGGGACAGGGGACAGATACGCAGTATTTT. It encodes CSARQSGQGTDTQYF.

This clonotype was seen only a few times. The gene calls are TRBV7-2 and TRBJ1-2; D gene ambiguous. Trimming took off 5 bases at V and 5 bases at J, with 9 bases between the two ends. In germline, CDR1 is SGHTA, CDR2 FQGNSA. The CDR3 contains 12 residues. For the CDR3, the DNA is TGTGCCAGCAGCCCCCAGACTTATGGCTACACCTTC. The encoded protein is CASSPQTYGYTF. The variable domain in full, completed from reference TRBV7-2 and TRBJ1-2, reads GAGVSQSPSNKVTEKGKDVELRCDPISGHTALYWYRQSLGQGLEFLIYFQGNSAPDKSGLPSDRFSAERTGGSVSTLTIQRTQQEDSAVYLCASSPQTYGYTFGSGTRLTVV.

The chain couples TRBV5-1 to TRBJ2-2; TRBD1 matches 7 bases. This CDR3 region has 16 residues. V was pared by 0 bases and J by 1 base, with 3 bases of the junction left unmatched. Germline values: CDR1 SGHRS, CDR2 YFSETQ. CDR3 bases: TGCGCCAGCAGCTTGGACCAGGGGGTGAACACCGGGGAGCTGTTTTTT. Its protein is CASSLDQGVNTGELFF.

This clonotype was found a few times. The CDR3 coding sequence is TGTGCCAGCAGTGTAGGACGTTATGATGAAAAACTGTTTTTT. Protein: CASSVGRYDEKLFF. The chain recombines TRBV2 with TRBJ1-4; D is unclear. Germline CDR1 is SNHLY and CDR2 is FYNNEI. The CDR3 is made up of 14 amino acids. V shed 4 bases and J shed 6 bases, with 12 bases lying between them. The full variable domain, in which reference TRBV2 and TRBJ1-4 provide the parts outside the CDR3, is EPEVTQTPSHQVTQMGQEVILRCVPISNHLYFYWYRQILGQKVEFLVSFYNNEISEKSEIFDDQFSVERPDGSNFTLKIRSTKLEDSAMYFCASSVGRYDEKLFFGSGTQLSVL.

This rearrangement joins TRBV7-2 to TRBJ2-3, with 11 bases identical to TRBD2. The CDR3 is 18 residues long. Germline V CDR1 and CDR2: SGHTA, FQGNSA. With V trimmed by 3 bases and J by 6 bases, 14 bases remained unmatched. In DNA form, the CDR3 reads TGTGCCAGCAGCTTTGCGACTAGCGGGGTCCCTGGTGAGGATACGCAGTATTTT. The encoded protein is CASSFATSGVPGEDTQYF. Full variable domain (rest looked up from reference TRBV7-2 and TRBJ2-3): GAGVSQSPSNKVTEKGKDVELRCDPISGHTALYWYRQSLGQGLEFLIYFQGNSAPDKSGLPSDRFSAERTGGSVSTLTIQRTQQEDSAVYLCASSFATSGVPGEDTQYFGPGTRLTVL.

The genes are TRBV12-3 or TRBV12-4 and TRBJ2-1, with D tentatively TRBD1 (8 bases). The CDR3 is 16 amino acids. Trimming took off 4 bases at V and 9 bases at J, with 22 bases between the two ends. CDR3 DNA sequence: TGTGCCAGCAGTTACCATACAGGGGGGGGCCCAGGTGAGCAGTTCTTC. It yields the protein CASSYHTGGGPGEQFF.

This clonotype came up a few times. The chain recombines TRBV5-5 with TRBJ1-5; D is perhaps TRBD1 (6 bases). V lost 4 bases and J lost 6, with 17 bases in between. Germline loops: CDR1 SGHKS, CDR2 YYEKEE (reference sequence). CDR3 length: 15 amino acids. In DNA form, the CDR3 reads TGTGCCAGCAGCGGGACGTGGGGGGGCGGTCAGCCCCAGCATTTT. Its protein product is CASSGTWGGGQPQHF.

The table lists this clonotype with a few counts. This chain joins TRBV5-1 and TRBJ1-3; no clear D gene. Germline V gene lookup returns CDR1 SGHRS and CDR2 YFSETQ. V shed 0 bases and J shed 0 bases, with 7 bases lying between them. The CDR3 is 15 residues long. CDR3 in DNA: TGCGCCAGCAGCTTGGGATGGCCCTCTGGAAACACCATATATTTT. As protein: CASSLGWPSGNTIYF. The full variable domain, completed using reference TRBV5-1 and TRBJ1-3, is KAGVTQTPRYLIKTRGQQVTLSCSPISGHRSVSWYQQTPGQGLQFLFEYFSETQRNKGNFPGRFSGRQFSNSRSEMNVSTLELGDSALYLCASSLGWPSGNTIYFGEGSWLTVV.

This clonotype was seen repeatedly, ten times or more. The chain has TRBV5-1 and TRBJ1-1; 7 nucleotides line up with TRBD1. CDR1 SGHRS and CDR2 YFSETQ come from the germline V gene. The CDR3 runs to 17 residues. V trimming: 3 bases; J trimming: 0 bases; junction bases outside the gene matches: 11. CDR3 nucleotide sequence: TGCGCCAGCAGCTCAAGGACAGGTCAAATAATGAACACTGAAGCTTTCTTT. This translates into CASSSRTGQIMNTEAFF. Filled out from reference TRBV5-1 and TRBJ1-1, the complete variable domain reads KAGVTQTPRYLIKTRGQQVTLSCSPISGHRSVSWYQQTPGQGLQFLFEYFSETQRNKGNFPGRFSGRQFSNSRSEMNVSTLELGDSALYLCASSSRTGQIMNTEAFFGQGTRLTVV.

Comment on this clonotype: Germline and junction disagree at one end, which may indicate a read error. The chain has TRBV27 and TRBJ1-1, with TRBD1 as a possible D gene (6 bases). The CDR3 runs 15 residues. From germline, CDR1 is MNHEY and CDR2 SMNVEV (reference sequence). Written as DNA, the CDR3 is TGTGACAGCTTCTCCGTTTTGGGGGCGGCCACTGAAGCTTTCTTT. Encoded protein: CDSFSVLGAATEAFF.

This clonotype was counted a few times. The rearrangement uses TRBV6-2 or TRBV6-3 and TRBJ2-7, with a possible D match to TRBD2 (6 bases). Germline CDR1 reads MNHEY; CDR2 reads SVGEGT. V lost 0 bases and J lost 3, with 15 bases in between. There are 16 residues in the CDR3. Here the CDR3 DNA reads TGTGCCAGCAGTTACTCCGGGACGGGGACTCTCTACGAGCAGTACTTC. It specifies CASSYSGTGTLYEQYF.

This clonotype has only a few counts. V and J are TRBV27 and TRBJ2-7; weak D call: TRBD2 (5 bases). The CDR3 runs 15 residues. Trimming cost V 3 bases and J 2 bases, with 14 bases left between them. Germline CDR1 reads MNHEY; CDR2 reads SMNVEV (reference sequence). The CDR3 DNA sequence: TGTGCCAGCAGTTTTCTAGCAGATATGCCCTACGAGCAGTACTTC. It codes for CASSFLADMPYEQYF.

CDR3 sequence: CASTPTGLGSNQPQHF. In nucleotides, the CDR3 is TGTGCCAGCACCCCGACCGGGCTGGGAAGCAATCAGCCCCAGCATTTT. This sequence joins TRBV6-5 and TRBJ1-5, with unresolved D. There are 16 residues in the CDR3. V lost 7 bases and J 1 base, leaving 17 bases between the germline ends. CDR1 is MNHEY, CDR2 SVGAGI, per germline.

This clonotype was detected ten times or more. The CDR3 coding sequence is TGTGCCAGCAGTTACTCGGGGGTTGATGCTTTCTACGAGCAGTACTTC. It yields the protein CASSYSGVDAFYEQYF. The gene calls are TRBV6-5 and TRBJ2-7; D is tentatively TRBD1 or TRBD2 (5 bases each). Germline CDR1 is MNHEY and CDR2 is SVGAGI. This CDR3 has 16 residues. V was shortened by 0 bases and J by 3 bases, with 15 bases between the two germline ends.

This clonotype was seen more than once but under ten times. The V call is TRBV10-3, the J call TRBJ2-7, with D possibly matching TRBD1 (5 bases). Trimming cost V 5 bases and J 1 base, with 9 bases left between them. This CDR3 is built from 13 residues. Germline assignment: CDR1 ENHRY and CDR2 SYGVKD. The CDR3: CAISSTASYEQYF. The CDR3 DNA follows: TGTGCCATCAGTTCGACAGCTTCCTACGAGCAGTACTTC.

V gene TRBV29-1 combines with J gene TRBJ1-6; D is ambiguous. The V gene lost 4 bases and the J gene lost 7 bases, with 11 bases spanning the gap. The germline V gene has CDR1 SQVTM and CDR2 ANQGSEA. The CDR3 totals 13 residues. The CDR3 region is CSVAGGPNSPLHF. In DNA, the CDR3 is TGCAGCGTTGCGGGTGGCCCGAATTCACCCCTCCACTTT.